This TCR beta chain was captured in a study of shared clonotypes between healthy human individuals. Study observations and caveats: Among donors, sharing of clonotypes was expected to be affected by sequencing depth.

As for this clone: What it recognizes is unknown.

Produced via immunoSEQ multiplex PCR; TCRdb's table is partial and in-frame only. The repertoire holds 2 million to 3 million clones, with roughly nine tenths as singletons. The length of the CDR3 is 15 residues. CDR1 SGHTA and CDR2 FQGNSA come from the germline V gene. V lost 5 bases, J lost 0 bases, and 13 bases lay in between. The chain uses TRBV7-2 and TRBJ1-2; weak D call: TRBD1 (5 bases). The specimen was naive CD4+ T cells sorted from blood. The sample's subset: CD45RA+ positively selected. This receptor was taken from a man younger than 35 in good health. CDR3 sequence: CASSGRDGPNYGYTF. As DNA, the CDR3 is TGTGCCAGCAGCGGACGGGACGGACCTAACTATGGCTACACCTTC.